These 21 T cell receptor beta chains were sequenced from one sample in a study of cytomegalovirus exposure and HLA in healthy donors. Both 60 Vbeta primers and 13 Jbeta primers went into the PCR. Generated by immunoSEQ multiplex PCR, the TCRdb table keeps only in-frame clones and is missing some. The sample includes over 200,000 clones, about 80% of them seen just once. The source material was PBMCs. These receptors were collected from a woman aged 60-70 years in good health and CMV-seropositive.

This clone occurred a few times. J is TRBJ2-7 and V is TRBV6-6; TRBD2 aligns across 11 bases. Germline-derived CDR1 and CDR2 are MNHNY and SVGAGI (reference sequence). The CDR3 runs 16 residues. The J segment lost 0 bases and the V segment lost 5 bases, leaving 6 bases of the junction unmatched. The CDR3 sequence: CASSLAGGLRSYEQYF. CDR3 nucleotide sequence: TGTGCCAGCAGTCTAGCGGGAGGTCTCCGCTCCTACGAGCAGTACTTC.

The DNA of the CDR3 is TGTGCCAGCAGTCGTCTAGCGGGAGGAAGTGAGACCCAGTACTTC. Protein product: CASSRLAGGSETQYF. The chain combines TRBV2 with TRBJ2-5; 11 positions match TRBD2. CDR1 is SNHLY and CDR2 is FYNNEI in the germline V gene. The CDR3 has 15 amino acids. V shed 5 bases, J shed 5 bases, and the junction held 7 bases outside the gene matches. The variable domain in full, completed from reference TRBV2 and TRBJ2-5, reads EPEVTQTPSHQVTQMGQEVILRCVPISNHLYFYWYRQILGQKVEFLVSFYNNEISEKSEIFDDQFSVERPDGSNFTLKIRSTKLEDSAMYFCASSRLAGGSETQYFGPGTRLLVL.

In this sample, this clone turned up once. The CDR3 loop reads CASSLPEGTEAFF. Written as DNA, the CDR3 is TGCGCCAGCAGCTTACCCGAGGGCACTGAAGCTTTCTTT. This chain joins TRBV5-1 and TRBJ1-1, with D hard to call. Per germline, CDR1 SGHRS and CDR2 YFSETQ. The CDR3 has 13 amino acids. Between the trimmed V and J ends, which lost 2 bases and 4 bases, there was a span of 9 bases.

The chain uses TRBV12-5 and TRBJ2-3; 11 nucleotides match TRBD2. Germline V gives CDR1 LGHNT, CDR2 FRNRAP. Germline trimming cut 4 bases from V and 6 bases from J; bases unmatched to any gene: 9. The CDR3 is 16 residues long. In DNA form, the CDR3 reads TGTGCTAGTGGTTGGGCGACTAGCGGGGTTTTGGATACGCAGTATTTT. Translation gives CASGWATSGVLDTQYF.

The chain recombines TRBV7-3 with TRBJ1-1, with 8 bases aligning to TRBD1. V shed 5 bases and J 1 base; nucleotides not matched to a gene: 6. From germline, CDR1 is SGHTA and CDR2 FQGTGA. The CDR3 totals 15 residues. The CDR3 sequence is CASSASGTGNTEAFF. The CDR3 coding sequence is TGTGCCAGCAGCGCCTCCGGGACAGGGAACACTGAAGCTTTCTTT.

In nucleotides, the CDR3 is TGTGCCAGCAGTTTATATACAGGGGGAAACTATGGCTACACCTTC. Encoded protein: CASSLYTGGNYGYTF. The gene calls are TRBV28 and TRBJ1-2, with 8 positions matching TRBD1. V lost 1 base to trimming and J lost 2 bases; unmatched junction nucleotides: 3. Germline CDR1 MDHEN, CDR2 SYDVKM. This CDR3 spans 15 amino acids.

The chain recombines TRBV7-2 with TRBJ1-1; possibly TRBD1 for D (6 bases). Germline CDR1 reads SGHTA; CDR2 reads FQGNSA. V shed 6 bases and J shed 5 bases, with 16 bases lying between them. The CDR3 consists of 14 residues. CDR3 in DNA: TGTGCCAGCAGACCCTTAACTCAGGGGACTGAAGCTTTCTTT. Translating it yields CASRPLTQGTEAFF.

In this sample, this clone turned up a few times. This chain uses TRBV6-1 with TRBJ1-1, with D possibly matching TRBD1 (6 bases). Germline V CDR1 and CDR2: MNHNS, SASEGT. The CDR3 has 14 residues. This CDR3 is CVVRGGLMNTEAFF. CDR3 bases: TGTGTCGTTCGCGGGGGGCTCATGAACACTGAAGCTTTCTTT.

The genes are TRBV5-6 and TRBJ2-3, with 9 bases matching TRBD2. V trimming: 5 bases; J trimming: 0 bases; junction bases outside the gene matches: 7. From germline, CDR1 is SGHDT and CDR2 YYEEEE. This CDR3 region has 16 residues. CDR3 sequence (DNA): TGTGCCAGCAGTTATGGGGCGGGAGGGAGCACAGATACGCAGTATTTT. It codes for CASSYGAGGSTDTQYF.

The gene calls are TRBV28 and TRBJ1-2; a weak D match, TRBD1 (5 bases). This CDR3 is built from 15 residues. Germline V lookup: CDR1 MDHEN, CDR2 SYDVKM. The V end was cut by 5 bases, the J end by 8 bases, with 21 bases between. The CDR3 bases are TGTGCCAGCAGTCTCACTACGACAGATTTGAGAGGCTACACCTTC. Translation gives CASSLTTTDLRGYTF.

This clone was seen only a few times. The chain recombines TRBV18 with TRBJ2-5; D perhaps matches TRBD2 (5 bases). V lost 3 bases and J 3 bases, leaving 8 bases between the germline ends. CDR3 length: 13 amino acids. Germline lookup yields CDR1 KGHSH and CDR2 LQKENI. Here the CDR3 reads CASSPRGKETQYF. CDR3 coding DNA: TGTGCCAGCTCACCCCGGGGTAAAGAGACCCAGTACTTC.

V gene TRBV18 combines with J gene TRBJ1-2, with a tentative D call TRBD1 (5 bases). The V and J ends lost 4 bases and 8 bases respectively, with 17 bases between them. CDR1 and CDR2 from the germline V gene are KGHSH and LQKENI. The CDR3 sequence is 14 residues long. For the CDR3, the DNA is TGTGCCAGCTCACGCGACAGTTCTACCCTAGGCTACACCTTC. This translates into CASSRDSSTLGYTF.

This chain links TRBV4-1 with TRBJ2-7; D is ambiguous. CDR3 size: 14 residues. The germline V gene has CDR1 MGHRA and CDR2 YSYEKL. Between the trimmed V and J ends, which lost 2 bases and 1 base, there was a span of 9 bases. CDR3 amino acids: CASSQMPRSYEQYF. The CDR3 DNA follows: TGCGCCAGCAGCCAAATGCCCAGGTCCTACGAGCAGTACTTC.

The chain has TRBV6-4 and TRBJ2-1, with D possibly being TRBD2 (5 bases). This CDR3 contains 13 residues. The V end lost 0 bases, the J end lost 9 bases, and 9 bases lay between the germline ends. CDR1 and CDR2 from the germline V gene are MRHNA and SNTAGT. Here the CDR3 reads CASSDSLSGEQFF. CDR3 coding DNA: TGTGCCAGCAGTGACTCGCTAAGCGGTGAGCAGTTCTTC.

Written as DNA, the CDR3 is TGTGCCAGCAGCTTGATTCTATCGGGCGGGGAGCTGTTTTTT. It encodes CASSLILSGGELFF. This chain uses TRBV5-4 with TRBJ2-2; D is unresolved. The germline V gene has CDR1 SGHNT and CDR2 YYREEE (reference sequence). The V end lost 1 base, the J end lost 7 bases, and 11 bases lay between the germline ends. The CDR3 totals 14 residues.

The V and J genes are TRBV7-2 and TRBJ1-6; no reliable D call. V shed 2 bases and J shed 7 bases, with 6 bases lying between them. The germline CDR1 and CDR2 sequences are SGHTA and FQGNSA. The length of the CDR3 is 13 residues. As DNA, the CDR3 is TGTGCCAGCAGCTTATTCGGGAATTCACCCCTCCACTTT. This encodes CASSLFGNSPLHF. The whole variable domain, filled in from reference TRBV7-2 and TRBJ1-6, reads GAGVSQSPSNKVTEKGKDVELRCDPISGHTALYWYRQSLGQGLEFLIYFQGNSAPDKSGLPSDRFSAERTGGSVSTLTIQRTQQEDSAVYLCASSLFGNSPLHFGNGTRLTVT.

V is TRBV18 and J is TRBJ2-7; 10 bases match TRBD1. The CDR3 loop spans 15 amino acids. Trimming took 2 bases from V and 5 from J; bases not matched to a gene: 6. Germline assignment: CDR1 KGHSH and CDR2 LQKENI. The CDR3 loop is CASSPVTGGQNEQYF. The CDR3 DNA follows: TGTGCCAGCTCACCAGTGACAGGGGGCCAGAACGAGCAGTACTTC.

The chain uses TRBV19 and TRBJ2-1; D possibly corresponds to TRBD2 (7 bases). Per germline, CDR1 LNHDA and CDR2 SQIVND (reference sequence). The V gene lost 3 bases and the J gene lost 6 bases, with 21 bases spanning the gap. The CDR3 is made up of 17 amino acids. The CDR3 loop reads CASSIPRGRGTVNEQFF. As DNA, the CDR3 is TGTGCCAGTAGTATCCCCCGGGGGCGGGGGACTGTCAATGAGCAGTTCTTC.

This CDR3 reads CASSQGPRTLSNSPLHF. CDR3 coding DNA: TGTGCCAGCAGCCAAGGTCCTCGGACACTCTCCAATTCACCCCTCCACTTT. The V and J genes are TRBV4-2 and TRBJ1-6; TRBD1 might be the D (5 bases). Germline lookup yields CDR1 LGHNA and CDR2 YNFKEQ. There are 17 residues in the CDR3. V lost 1 base and J 7 bases, leaving 17 bases between the germline ends.

The V and J genes are TRBV5-1 and TRBJ1-4; 7 bases agree with TRBD1. There are 13 residues in the CDR3. Unmatched junction bases numbered 6, after V lost 5 bases and J lost 8 bases. Germline V gives CDR1 SGHRS, CDR2 YFSETQ. CDR3 protein: CASRQGFDEKLFF. The CDR3 DNA reads as TGCGCCAGCAGACAGGGGTTTGACGAAAAACTGTTTTTT.

The chain carries TRBV4-3 and TRBJ1-3; 7 nucleotides align to TRBD1. The germline CDR1 and CDR2 sequences are LGHNA and YSLEER. V gave up 4 bases and J gave up 6 bases; unmatched junction bases: 6. The CDR3 is 14 amino acids. CDR3 amino acids: CASSPRQGENTIYF. Written as DNA, the CDR3 is TGCGCCAGCAGCCCAAGACAGGGAGAAAACACCATATATTTT.